A selection of T cell receptor beta chains follows, all from one sample in a study of blood T cells in healthy people across ages. TCRdb analysed the 5' RACE reads with MiXCR anew, one entry per CDR3 protein. The profile shows approximately 800,000 distinct CDR3 sequences, under 40% of them singletons. The material sequenced was blood. The receptors stem from a man aged 18 to 29 in good health. Both conserved end residues are part of each CDR3. A D gene is named only where the DNA matches it firmly. Size is stated for part of the rows, as once, few or many counts, or as a class when the clone is expanded.

J: TRBJ2-1
V: TRBV7-2
D: TRBD1
size: few
DNA: TGTGCCAGCAGCTTAGACCCAACAGGGGGCGAACAGTTCTTC
CDR3: CASSLDPTGGEQFF

J: TRBJ2-3
V: TRBV12-3/TRBV12-4
D: -
size: -
DNA: TGTGCCAGCAGAGAAGCCAGCACAGATACGCAGTATTTT
CDR3: CASREASTDTQYF

J: TRBJ1-1
V: TRBV6-1
D: -
size: few
DNA: TGTGCCACCGCCCGCGAGGGGAGTAGGTCTGAAGCTTTCTTT
CDR3: CATAREGSRSEAFF

J: TRBJ1-1
V: TRBV10-3
D: -
size: many
DNA: TGTGCCATCAGTGAGGGCACTGAAGCTTTCTTT
CDR3: CAISEGTEAFF

J: TRBJ2-1
V: TRBV25-1
D: -
size: few
DNA: TGTGCCAGCAGTCCGTTTCTCGACAATGAGCAGTTCTTC
CDR3: CASSPFLDNEQFF

J: TRBJ2-7
V: TRBV12-3/TRBV12-4
D: -
size: few
DNA: TGTGCCAGCAGTTTATCACGCGGGTACGAGCAGTACTTC
CDR3: CASSLSRGYEQYF

J: TRBJ2-1
V: TRBV5-1
D: -
size: -
DNA: TGCGCCAGCAGGGCCCGCACCGGGGCAGGAGGAGGCTGGAACAATGAGCAGTTCTTC
CDR3: CASRARTGAGGGWNNEQFF

J: TRBJ2-1
V: TRBV4-3
D: -
size: many
DNA: TGCGCCAGCAGCCAAGAAGGGCGTGAGCAGTTCTTC
CDR3: CASSQEGREQFF

J: TRBJ2-7
V: TRBV14
D: TRBD2
size: -
DNA: TGTGCCAGCAGCCACGGGACTACTTTAATTTACGAGCAGTACTTC
CDR3: CASSHGTTLIYEQYF

J: TRBJ1-6
V: TRBV6-6
D: -
size: many
DNA: TGTGCCAGCAGTTACGAGGTAGAGGGTTCACCCCTCCACTTT
CDR3: CASSYEVEGSPLHF

J: TRBJ2-5
V: TRBV7-9
D: -
size: -
DNA: TGTGCCAGCAGCCCCGGTGTCAGTCAAGAGACCCAGTACTTC
CDR3: CASSPGVSQETQYF

J: TRBJ2-3
V: TRBV7-3
D: TRBD2
size: -
DNA: TGTGCCAGCAGCTTAACCGGGGGGGGAAAGGATACGCAGTATTTT
CDR3: CASSLTGGGKDTQYF

J: TRBJ2-3
V: TRBV7-2
D: -
size: few
DNA: TGTGCCAGCAGCTTGAGGACTCAAGGGGATACGCAGTATTTT
CDR3: CASSLRTQGDTQYF

J: TRBJ2-5
V: TRBV7-2
D: -
size: -
DNA: TGTGCCAGCAGCTTAGCCTGGACGTCGTCGGGGACCCAGTACTTC
CDR3: CASSLAWTSSGTQYF

J: TRBJ2-2
V: TRBV4-1
D: TRBD1
size: -
DNA: TGCGCCAGCAGCCAGGACAGGGGGCTAGCCGGGGAGCTGTTTTTT
CDR3: CASSQDRGLAGELFF

J: TRBJ1-1
V: TRBV20-1
D: TRBD1
size: once
DNA: TGCAGTGCTGAGACAGGGAGGAACACTAAAGCTTTCTTT
CDR3: CSAETGRNTKAFF

J: TRBJ1-2
V: TRBV7-2
D: -
size: few
DNA: TGTGCCAGCAGCGAGACTGACCGGTCCATCACCTTC
CDR3: CASSETDRSITF

J: TRBJ1-2
V: TRBV6-6
D: TRBD1
size: -
DNA: TGTGCCAGCCGAGGACAGGGCTATGACTACACCTTC
CDR3: CASRGQGYDYTF

J: TRBJ1-4
V: TRBV12-3/TRBV12-4
D: -
size: -
DNA: TGTGCCAGCCCGCCGGGCAGGGACGGAGAAAAACTGTTTTTT
CDR3: CASPPGRDGEKLFF

J: TRBJ2-2
V: TRBV5-5
D: -
size: few
DNA: TGTGCCAGCAGCTTGGGGCAGGTTTTGACCGGGGAGCTGTTTTTT
CDR3: CASSLGQVLTGELFF

J: TRBJ2-1
V: TRBV12-3/TRBV12-4
D: TRBD2
size: -
DNA: TGTGCCAGCAGTTTAACTAGCGGGCTCGGGAATGAGCAGTTCTTC
CDR3: CASSLTSGLGNEQFF

J: TRBJ2-5
V: TRBV20-1
D: TRBD2
size: few
DNA: TGCAGTGCTAGTCCTTCCGGGGGGGTCGATGAACAGTACTTC
CDR3: CSASPSGGVDEQYF

J: TRBJ2-5
V: TRBV3-1
D: -
size: few
DNA: TGTGCCAGCAGCCAAGGTGGGGGCGACGAGACCCAGTACTTC
CDR3: CASSQGGGDETQYF

J: TRBJ2-5
V: TRBV9
D: -
size: -
DNA: TGTGCCAGCAGCCCACGAAGTGTTAGGGGGGAGACCCAGTACTTC
CDR3: CASSPRSVRGETQYF

J: TRBJ1-2
V: TRBV25-1
D: -
size: few
DNA: TGTGCCAGCAGTGAACCGGGACACGCGCGTGGCTACACCTTC
CDR3: CASSEPGHARGYTF

J: TRBJ1-6
V: TRBV6-1
D: -
size: few
DNA: TGTGCCAGCAGCCCTGAGGCATCTAGCTCCTATAATTCACCCCTCCACTTT
CDR3: CASSPEASSSYNSPLHF

J: TRBJ2-7
V: TRBV7-2
D: -
size: few
DNA: TGTGCCAGCAGCTTAGTACAGGGAGAGGAGCAGTACTTC
CDR3: CASSLVQGEEQYF

J: TRBJ2-7
V: TRBV7-2
D: TRBD2
size: once
DNA: TGTGCCAGCTGCTTAGCGGGCAAACGCAGAACCTACGAGCAGTACTTC
CDR3: CASCLAGKRRTYEQYF

J: TRBJ2-2
V: TRBV3-1
D: TRBD1
size: -
DNA: TGTGCCAGCAGCCCAACAGGGGTTCGGGACGGGGAGCTGTTTTTT
CDR3: CASSPTGVRDGELFF

J: TRBJ2-7
V: TRBV5-1
D: TRBD1
size: -
DNA: TGCGCCAGCAGCTCTGGACAGGCCGAGCAGTACTTC
CDR3: CASSSGQAEQYF

J: TRBJ2-7
V: TRBV5-1
D: -
size: -
DNA: TGCGCCAGCAGCTTGGAACAAACTACCTACGAGCAGTACTTC
CDR3: CASSLEQTTYEQYF

J: TRBJ2-3
V: TRBV12-3/TRBV12-4
D: -
size: -
DNA: TGTGCCAGCAGTTTCGGGACGCCCGGCCCCAATACGCGGTATTTT
CDR3: CASSFGTPGPNTRYF

J: TRBJ1-1
V: TRBV12-3/TRBV12-4
D: TRBD1
size: -
DNA: TGTGCCAGCACCCAGGGAGGCGGGACAGGGACTTTCTTT
CDR3: CASTQGGGTGTFF

J: TRBJ2-3
V: TRBV3-1
D: -
size: -
DNA: TGTGCCAGCAGCCACTGGGTAGATACGCAGTATTTT
CDR3: CASSHWVDTQYF

J: TRBJ1-2
V: TRBV6-4
D: -
size: -
DNA: TGTGCCAGCAGTGAGGACGGTAACTATGGCCACACCTTC
CDR3: CASSEDGNYGHTF

J: TRBJ2-5
V: TRBV20-1
D: TRBD2
size: -
DNA: TGCAGTGCCAGCGGGGGGCGAGAGACCCAGTACTTC
CDR3: CSASGGRETQYF

J: TRBJ2-1
V: TRBV20-1
D: -
size: once
DNA: TGCAGCGCGCCCCGGAGCTCCTACAATGAGCAGTTCTTC
CDR3: CSAPRSSYNEQFF

J: TRBJ2-1
V: TRBV29-1
D: TRBD2
size: -
DNA: TGCAGCGTTGAGAGTGGGGGACTAGCGGGGGGCTCGTCCTACAATGAGCAGTTCTTC
CDR3: CSVESGGLAGGSSYNEQFF

J: TRBJ2-3
V: TRBV4-3
D: TRBD2
size: many
DNA: TGCGCCAGCAGCCCCGGGACTAGCGGGGCTAGCACAGATACGCAGTATTTT
CDR3: CASSPGTSGASTDTQYF

J: TRBJ1-4
V: TRBV29-1
D: -
size: few
DNA: TGCAGCGTCGCCAACCAGGGTGGTAATGAAAAACTGTTTTTT
CDR3: CSVANQGGNEKLFF

J: TRBJ2-7
V: TRBV6-6
D: -
size: -
DNA: TGTGCCAGCAGTGGTCTTGATTTGGCAGGCGGCTGGGAGCAGTACTTC
CDR3: CASSGLDLAGGWEQYF

J: TRBJ1-2
V: TRBV12-3/TRBV12-4
D: -
size: -
DNA: TGTGCCAGCAGCCACTCGTCCATACACGGCTACACCTTC
CDR3: CASSHSSIHGYTF

J: TRBJ1-4
V: TRBV14
D: -
size: few
DNA: TGTGCCAGCAGCCAAGTTGGGGGCGACCGGGGTGAAAAACTGTTTTTT
CDR3: CASSQVGGDRGEKLFF

J: TRBJ2-3
V: TRBV29-1
D: TRBD1
size: -
DNA: TGCAGCGTGGCACAGGGGATCACAGATACGCAGTATTTT
CDR3: CSVAQGITDTQYF

J: TRBJ1-5
V: TRBV20-1
D: -
size: -
DNA: TGCAGTGCCACTACAGGGTCCAGCAATCAGCCCCAGCATTTT
CDR3: CSATTGSSNQPQHF

J: TRBJ2-5
V: TRBV4-3
D: TRBD1
size: -
DNA: TGCGCCAGCAGCCAAGCCCGGACAGGGGCTGTGGAGACCCAGTACTTC
CDR3: CASSQARTGAVETQYF

J: TRBJ2-7
V: TRBV29-1
D: TRBD1
size: -
DNA: TGCAGCGGCCTATCGACAGGGCTCTTGGGCGAGCAGTACTTC
CDR3: CSGLSTGLLGEQYF

J: TRBJ2-3
V: TRBV12-3/TRBV12-4
D: -
size: -
DNA: TGTGCCAGCAGTTTAGGGCTACTAGATACGCAGTATTTT
CDR3: CASSLGLLDTQYF

J: TRBJ2-1
V: TRBV5-6
D: -
size: -
DNA: TGTGCCAGCAGCCCACCGACTAACCTGATAAAGCAGTTCTTC
CDR3: CASSPPTNLIKQFF

J: TRBJ1-3
V: TRBV30
D: -
size: many
DNA: TGTGCCTGGAGTCGATTAGGGGCGTCTGGAAACACCATATATTTT
CDR3: CAWSRLGASGNTIYF

J: TRBJ2-3
V: TRBV12-5
D: -
size: -
DNA: TGTGCTAGTGGCCTAGGGAGAGGGGGTCGCACAGATACGCAGTATTTT
CDR3: CASGLGRGGRTDTQYF

J: TRBJ2-3
V: TRBV5-1
D: -
size: many
DNA: TGCGCCAGCAGCTTGGGAAGTTTCACAGATACGCAGTATTTT
CDR3: CASSLGSFTDTQYF

J: TRBJ1-1
V: TRBV29-1
D: -
size: -
DNA: TGCAGCGTCCGCGTAGGGGGGGCGCTTAGCACTGAAGCTTTCTTT
CDR3: CSVRVGGALSTEAFF